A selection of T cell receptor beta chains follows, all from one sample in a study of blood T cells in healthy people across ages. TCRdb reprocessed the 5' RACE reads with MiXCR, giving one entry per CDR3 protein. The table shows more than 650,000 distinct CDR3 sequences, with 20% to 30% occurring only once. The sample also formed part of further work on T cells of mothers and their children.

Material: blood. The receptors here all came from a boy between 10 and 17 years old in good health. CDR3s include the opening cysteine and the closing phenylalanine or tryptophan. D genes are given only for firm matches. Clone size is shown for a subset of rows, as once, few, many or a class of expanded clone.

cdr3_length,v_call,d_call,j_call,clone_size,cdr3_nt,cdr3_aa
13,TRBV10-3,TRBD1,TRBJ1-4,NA,TGTGCCATCAGTGAAGGGACAGTCGGAAAACTGTTTTTT,CAISEGTVGKLFF
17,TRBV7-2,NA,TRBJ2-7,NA,TGTGCCAGCAGCGCCCTCCCCACGGCGGTCAAAAACTACGAGCAGTACTTC,CASSALPTAVKNYEQYF
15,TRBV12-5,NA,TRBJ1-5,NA,TGTGCTAGTGGTTCGGCGGGTACGGGCAATCAGCCCCAGCATTTT,CASGSAGTGNQPQHF
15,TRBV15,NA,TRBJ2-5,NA,TGTGCCACCAGCAGAGGCAGGAACGGACATGAGACCCAGTACTTC,CATSRGRNGHETQYF
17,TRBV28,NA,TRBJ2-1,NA,TGTGCCAGCAGTTTCCACCCAAAGCGGAAGATGTACAATGAGCAGTTCTTC,CASSFHPKRKMYNEQFF
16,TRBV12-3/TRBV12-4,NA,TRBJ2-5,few,TGTGCCAGCAGTACCTACCGGCGGGGGCCGCAAGAGACCCAGTACTTC,CASSTYRRGPQETQYF
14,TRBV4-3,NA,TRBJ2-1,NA,TGCGCCAGCAGCCAAGAACGGGACTACAATGAGCAGTTCTTC,CASSQERDYNEQFF
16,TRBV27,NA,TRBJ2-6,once,TGTGCCAGCAGCCTCCGTAGAGGCTCTGGGGCCAACGTCCTGACTTTC,CASSLRRGSGANVLTF
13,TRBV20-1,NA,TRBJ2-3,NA,TGCAGTGCTCGGCCTCCGGTTACAGATACGCAGTATTTT,CSARPPVTDTQYF
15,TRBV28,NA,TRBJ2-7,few,TGTGCCAGCAGTTTATGGAGGGTCAGGTCCTACGAGCAGTACTTC,CASSLWRVRSYEQYF
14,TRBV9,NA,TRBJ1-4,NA,TGTGCCAGCAGCTCGGATATCACTAATGAAAAACTGTTTTTT,CASSSDITNEKLFF
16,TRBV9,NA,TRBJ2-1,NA,TGTGCCAGCAGCGTATGGCCAAGGGGCAACTACAATGAGCAGTTCTTC,CASSVWPRGNYNEQFF
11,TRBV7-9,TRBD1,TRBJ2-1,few,TGTGCCAGCAGTAAAGGACAGGGAGAGTTCTTC,CASSKGQGEFF
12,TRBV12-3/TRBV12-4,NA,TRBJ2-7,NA,TGTGCCAGCAGTCTCGGGGGGCCGGAGCAGTACTTC,CASSLGGPEQYF
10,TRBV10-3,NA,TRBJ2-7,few,TGTGCCATCAGTGATGACGAGCAGTACTTC,CAISDDEQYF
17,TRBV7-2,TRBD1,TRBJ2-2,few,TGTGCCAGCAGCTTAGCGAGAGGGACAGCGAACACCGGGGAGCTGTTTTTT,CASSLARGTANTGELFF
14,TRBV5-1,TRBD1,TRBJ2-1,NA,TGCGCCAGCAGCTCGGGACAGCCGGGGAATGAGCAGTTCTTC,CASSSGQPGNEQFF
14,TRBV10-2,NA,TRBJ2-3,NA,TGCGCCAGCAGGGGTTGGGTCAGCACAGATACGCAGTATTTT,CASRGWVSTDTQYF
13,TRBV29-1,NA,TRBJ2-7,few,TGCAGCGTTGTCTCAACAGGGAAACACGAGCAGTACTTC,CSVVSTGKHEQYF
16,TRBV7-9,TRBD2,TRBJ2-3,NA,TGTGCCAGCAGCTTGAGGACTAGCGGCAGCACAGATACGCAGTATTTT,CASSLRTSGSTDTQYF
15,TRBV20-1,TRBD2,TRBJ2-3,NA,TGCAGTGCTAGAGATGCCCGGGGGGGCACAGATACGCAGTATTTT,CSARDARGGTDTQYF
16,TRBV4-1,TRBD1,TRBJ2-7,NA,TGCGCCAGCAGCCACGGACAGGGGAGGCGGACTTACGAGCAGTACTTC,CASSHGQGRRTYEQYF
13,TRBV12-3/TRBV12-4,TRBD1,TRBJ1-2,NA,TGTGCCAGCAGTTGGGACAGGGCAGATGGCTACACCTTC,CASSWDRADGYTF
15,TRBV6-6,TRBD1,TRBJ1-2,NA,TGTGCCAGCAGTTACGGGAACACAGGGGAATATGGCTACACCTTC,CASSYGNTGEYGYTF
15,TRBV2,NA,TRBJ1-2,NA,TGTGCCAGCAGTGAAAGGTTGGCGGGAATAGGAGGCTACACCTTC,CASSERLAGIGGYTF
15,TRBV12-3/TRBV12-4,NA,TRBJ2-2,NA,TGTGCCAGCAGCCCGAGGGGAGGGGGAGACGGGGAGCTGTTTTTT,CASSPRGGGDGELFF
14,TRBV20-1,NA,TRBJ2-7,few,TGCAGTGATCCACGTAGGGGGGGATTATACGAGCAGTACTTC,CSDPRRGGLYEQYF
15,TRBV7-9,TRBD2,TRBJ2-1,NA,TGTGCCAGCAGCACGGGCGGGGGGGCCTACAATGAGCAGTTCTTC,CASSTGGGAYNEQFF
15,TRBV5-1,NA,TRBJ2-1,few,TGCGCCAGCAGCTTGGGGCTAGCTTCCTACAATGAGCAGTTCTTC,CASSLGLASYNEQFF
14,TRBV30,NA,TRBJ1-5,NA,TGTGCCTGGAGTGACCGACCGGGAAATCAGCCCCAGCATTTT,CAWSDRPGNQPQHF
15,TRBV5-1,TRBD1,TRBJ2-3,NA,TGCGCCAGCAGCTTTCAGGGGGCCAGCACAGATACGCAGTATTTT,CASSFQGASTDTQYF
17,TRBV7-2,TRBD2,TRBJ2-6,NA,TGTGCCAGCAGCGGTAGCGGGTGGCTCTCTGGGGCCAACGTCCTGACTTTC,CASSGSGWLSGANVLTF
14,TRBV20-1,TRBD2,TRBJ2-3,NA,TGCAGTGCTAGAATAACTAGCGCCACAGATACGCAGTATTTT,CSARITSATDTQYF
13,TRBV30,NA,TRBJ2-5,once,TGTGCCCGGAGTGTGGGGCGGCAAGAGACCCAGTACTTC,CARSVGRQETQYF